The 8 T cell receptor beta chains given below trace back to one sample, sequenced in a study of T cell repertoires in cytomegalovirus infection. TCRdb re-analysed the reads in MiXCR, keeping a single row per CDR3 protein. The data contain approximately 260,000 distinct CDR3 sequences, approximately 22% of them singletons. Their cognate antigens are unknown. The sample consisted of cultured PBMCs, taken from culture after CMV antigen stimulation. The receptors originated from a human donor in good health (CMV status not recorded). Some clones in this sample may be carry-over from other donors' samples.

As regards this clonotype: A much larger clone lies one base from this, so it may be a read error. The chain is built from TRBV28 and TRBJ1-3, with TRBD1 matching 7 bases. CDR1 and CDR2 from the germline V gene are MDHEN and SYDVKM. This CDR3 has 15 amino acids. Unmatched junction bases numbered 10, after V lost 8 bases and J lost 3 bases. CDR3 in amino acids: CASRVGGGGGNTIYF. Written as DNA, the CDR3 is TGTGCCAGCCGTGTGGGAGGGGGCGGTGGAAACACCATATATTTT.

V and J are TRBV5-5 and TRBJ1-1, with TRBD1 matching over 9 bases. With V trimmed by 4 bases and J by 7 bases, 8 bases remained unmatched. The CDR3 spans 14 residues. The V gene's germline CDR1 is SGHKS and CDR2 YYEKEE (reference sequence). The CDR3 protein is CASSGGTGQGEAFF. The CDR3 DNA reads TGTGCCAGCAGCGGCGGGACAGGGCAGGGTGAAGCTTTCTTT. Full variable domain (rest looked up from reference TRBV5-5 and TRBJ1-1): DAGVTQSPTHLIKTRGQQVTLRCSPISGHKSVSWYQQVLGQGPQFIFQYYEKEERGRGNFPDRFSARQFPNYSSELNVNALLLGDSALYLCASSGGTGQGEAFFGQGTRLTVV.

The rearrangement links TRBV19 to TRBJ1-1; D not certain. Germline V gene sequence: CDR1 LNHDA, CDR2 SQIVND (reference sequence). V was cut by 5 bases and J by 1 base, with 11 bases left in between. The CDR3 totals 14 residues. The CDR3 nucleotides are TGTGCCAGTAGTCATCAGGTTACGAACACTGAAGCTTTCTTT. This translates into CASSHQVTNTEAFF.

The table lists this clonotype with many counts. The chain combines TRBV6-6 with TRBJ2-2; the match to TRBD2 covers 14 bases. Trimming at V came to 6 bases and at J to 4 bases, leaving 7 bases not matched to a gene. Per the germline V gene, CDR1 is MNHNY and CDR2 is SVGAGI (reference sequence). The CDR3 is made up of 17 amino acids. The CDR3 DNA is TGTGCCAGCAGGGGGACTAGCGGGAGTGCGATCACCGGGGAGCTGTTTTTT. Translation: CASRGTSGSAITGELFF.

Points on this clonotype: A read error may explain this, as a much larger clone is one base away. The V call is TRBV7-2, the J call TRBJ2-1, with 7 bases aligning to TRBD2. From germline, CDR1 is SGHTA and CDR2 FQGNSA. The CDR3 contains 17 residues. The CDR3 DNA sequence: TGTGCCGGCAGCTTACTAAATAGCGGGTGGCGGGCCAATGAGCAGTTCTTC. Its protein product is CAGSLLNSGWRANEQFF.

This clonotype occurred a few times. This chain connects TRBV7-6 to TRBJ2-7; unclear D gene. Germline CDR1 and CDR2: SGHVS and FNYEAQ. The CDR3 runs 12 residues. V lost 4 bases and J 3 bases, leaving 7 bases between the germline ends. CDR3 sequence reads: CASSYLSYEQYF. The CDR3 DNA is TGTGCCAGCAGCTACCTCAGCTACGAGCAGTACTTC.

This clonotype was counted many times. The CDR3 sequence is CASSFGTGVGSPLHF. CDR3 sequence (DNA): TGTGCCAGCAGCTTCGGGACAGGGGTTGGTTCACCCCTCCACTTT. The rearrangement uses TRBV7-2 and TRBJ1-6, with TRBD1 identical over 10 bases. Germline V gene data show CDR1 as SGHTA and CDR2 as FQGNSA. V gave up 3 bases and J gave up 9 bases; unmatched junction bases: 5. This CDR3 region has 15 residues.

The chain links TRBV11-2 to TRBJ2-7; a possible D gene is TRBD2 (5 bases). The CDR3 extends over 13 amino acids. The germline V and J ends were trimmed by 5 bases and 4 bases, with 12 bases remaining between them. Per the germline V gene, CDR1 is SGHAT and CDR2 is FQNNGV. The CDR3 region is CASSQDFIYEQYF. Here the CDR3 DNA reads TGTGCCAGCAGCCAGGACTTTATTTACGAGCAGTACTTC.